This T cell receptor beta chain appears in the sequencing data of a study of blood T cell repertoires in COVID-19. Study summary: The analysed material was cDNA or gDNA that came from T cells, B-cell-depleted T cells, or PBMCs.

Clones were read by immunoSEQ multiplex PCR, and TCRdb kept only the in-frame ones, dropping some. The data contain over 350,000 clones, roughly 90% of them singletons. There are 14 residues in the CDR3. From germline, CDR1 is SGHTS and CDR2 YDEGEE. Trimming shortened V by 1 base and J by 0 bases, and 7 bases separated the two germline ends. Which cohort a participant joined came from the clinical history participants gave. V gene TRBV5-8 combines with J gene TRBJ1-2; TRBD1 might be the D (6 bases). The sequencing input was PBMCs or T cells enriched from blood (not recorded which). The receptor was derived from a woman in her twenties or thirties with acute COVID-19. The CDR3 DNA sequence: TGTGCCAGCAGCTTGACAGGGACTAACTATGGCTACACCTTC. This codes for CASSLTGTNYGYTF.